A single sample is the source of the 21 T cell receptor beta chains below, sequenced in a study of blood T cell repertoires in COVID-19. Sequencing was performed with immunoSEQ multiplex PCR; in TCRdb, only in-frame clones are kept and a portion is missing. The sample records about 200,000 clones, 70% to 85% being singletons. The sequenced sample was peripheral blood. Receptor source: a human donor in a cohort sampled during active COVID-19.

V is TRBV7-9 and J is TRBJ1-1, with 8 bases that match TRBD1. CDR1 is SEHNR and CDR2 is FQNEAQ in the germline V gene (reference sequence). V lost 3 bases and J lost 10; bases outside the gene matches: 4. The CDR3 loop spans 12 amino acids. The CDR3 nucleotides read TGTGCCAGCAGCTTGGTACAGGGGGGAGCTTTCTTT. Its protein product is CASSLVQGGAFF.

CDR3 in DNA: TGTGCCAGCAGCCAAGACCTAACCGGGACAGGGTATACCGGGGAGCTGTTTTTT. Its translation is CASSQDLTGTGYTGELFF. J is TRBJ2-2 and V is TRBV3-1 (or the pseudogene TRBV3-2), with 9 bases identical to TRBD1. This CDR3 has 18 residues. V dropped 0 bases and J dropped 5; count of bases not matched to a gene: 10. Germline V gene sequence: CDR1 LGHDT, CDR2 YNNKEL (reference sequence).

This clone was counted ten times or more. This chain connects TRBV2 to TRBJ1-1; D remains ambiguous. The CDR3 consists of 14 residues. CDR1 SNHLY and CDR2 FYNNEI come from the germline V gene. Trimming stripped 5 bases from V and 1 base from J, with 11 bases between. DNA of the CDR3: TGTGCCAGCAGTAAACAGACCTCGAACACTGAAGCTTTCTTT. It specifies CASSKQTSNTEAFF.

In this sample, this clone turned up once. The chain recombines TRBV5-1 with TRBJ2-3; D gene uncertain. Germline-derived CDR1 and CDR2 are SGHRS and YFSETQ. Trimming pared 4 bases from V and 1 base from J, leaving 10 bases between. This CDR3 is built from 14 residues. The CDR3 is CASSNQAGTDTQYF. The CDR3 nucleotides are TGCGCCAGCAGCAATCAAGCCGGCACAGATACGCAGTATTTT. Together with reference TRBV5-1 and TRBJ2-3, the CDR3 gives the full variable domain: KAGVTQTPRYLIKTRGQQVTLSCSPISGHRSVSWYQQTPGQGLQFLFEYFSETQRNKGNFPGRFSGRQFSNSRSEMNVSTLELGDSALYLCASSNQAGTDTQYFGPGTRLTVL.

The CDR3 is CASSSLLNSPLHF. CDR3 coding DNA: TGTGCCAGCAGTTCTCTATTAAATTCACCCCTCCACTTT. The rearrangement joins TRBV12-3 or TRBV12-4 to TRBJ1-6; D is undetermined. Trimming cost V 4 bases and J 7 bases, with 8 bases left between them. The CDR3 length is 13 residues.

Concerning this clone: The same CDR3 can be traced to other DNA sequences in this sample. The rearrangement links TRBV7-9 to TRBJ1-2; possible D gene TRBD1, 6 bases. This CDR3 has 15 residues. Trimming removed 3 bases from V and 0 bases from J, with 11 bases in between. Germline V gene lookup returns CDR1 SEHNR and CDR2 FQNEAQ (reference sequence). The chain's CDR3 is CASSFLQGANYGYTF. DNA of the CDR3: TGTGCCAGCAGCTTCCTACAGGGTGCTAACTATGGCTACACCTTC.

This chain uses TRBV27 with TRBJ2-7; 10 nucleotides agree with TRBD1. Unmatched junction bases numbered 4, after V lost 2 bases and J lost 6 bases. This CDR3 has 14 residues. From germline, CDR1 is MNHEY and CDR2 SMNVEV (reference sequence). CDR3 nucleotides: TGTGCCAGCAGTTTAGAAGGGACAGGGGTCGAGCAGTACTTC. This sequence encodes CASSLEGTGVEQYF.

The chain recombines TRBV6-6 with TRBJ1-1; 8 nucleotides match TRBD1. Trimming removed 4 bases from V and 5 bases from J; junction bases left unmatched: 12. Germline V gene sequence: CDR1 MNHNY, CDR2 SVGAGI (reference sequence). The CDR3 contains 16 residues. CDR3 sequence reads: CASSSPQGVVLTEAFF. CDR3 DNA: TGTGCCAGCAGTTCCCCACAGGGGGTCGTGTTGACTGAAGCTTTCTTT.

The V call is TRBV6-1, the J call TRBJ2-2; 7 nucleotides line up with TRBD1. Germline assignment: CDR1 MNHNS and CDR2 SASEGT. This CDR3 has 16 residues. Germline trimming cut 4 bases from V and 1 base from J; bases unmatched to any gene: 6. The CDR3 loop is CASSVEGGLNTGELFF. The CDR3 nucleotides are TGTGCCAGCAGTGTAGAAGGGGGCCTGAACACCGGGGAGCTGTTTTTT.

The chain carries TRBV7-8 and TRBJ2-3; perhaps TRBD1 as D (6 bases). The germline V gene encodes CDR1 SGHVS and CDR2 FQNEAQ. V was trimmed by 7 bases and J by 5 bases, leaving 16 bases between them. CDR3 length equals 14 residues. In DNA, the CDR3 is TGTGCCAGCACCCGGGACACCCCCTTAGATACGCAGTATTTT. Its protein product is CASTRDTPLDTQYF. Complete variable domain (other parts from reference TRBV7-8 and TRBJ2-3): GAGVSQSPRYKVAKRGQDVALRCDPISGHVSLFWYQQALGQGPEFLTYFQNEAQLDKSGLPSDRFFAERPEGSVSTLKIQRTQQEDSAVYLCASTRDTPLDTQYFGPGTRLTVL.

The gene calls are TRBV6-2 or TRBV6-3 and TRBJ1-5; 9 bases map to TRBD1. Germline CDR1 MNHEY, CDR2 SVGEGT. J gave up 6 bases and V 6 bases, and 3 bases lay outside the gene matches. This CDR3 has 13 residues. The CDR3 nucleotides read TGTGCCAGCAGCGGACAGGGGACTCAGCCCCAGCATTTT. Its translation is CASSGQGTQPQHF.

The genes are TRBV5-1 and TRBJ2-7; 7 bases align to TRBD2. CDR1 is SGHRS, CDR2 YFSETQ, per germline. Trimming took 0 bases from V and 3 from J; bases not matched to a gene: 21. The CDR3 covers 20 residues. The CDR3 spells CASSLAPDGGLVATHYEQYF. CDR3 coding DNA: TGCGCCAGCAGCTTGGCCCCTGACGGAGGACTAGTCGCGACCCACTACGAGCAGTACTTC.

The chain has TRBV29-1 and TRBJ2-5; 8 nucleotides line up with TRBD2. Germline V gene lookup returns CDR1 SQVTM and CDR2 ANQGSEA. The CDR3 covers 15 residues. Trimming at V came to 0 bases and at J to 4 bases, leaving 7 bases not matched to a gene. The CDR3 region is CSVEDLRREVETQYF. The CDR3 DNA sequence: TGCAGCGTTGAAGATCTTCGGCGGGAGGTAGAGACCCAGTACTTC.

J is TRBJ1-5 and V is TRBV10-3; 10 bases are shared with TRBD1. This CDR3 is 14 amino acids long. Trimming took 7 bases from V and 4 from J; bases not matched to a gene: 4. The germline CDR1 and CDR2 sequences are ENHRY and SYGVKD. CDR3 amino acids: CAIKGTGVNQPQHF. DNA of the CDR3: TGTGCCATCAAAGGGACAGGGGTGAATCAGCCCCAGCATTTT.

The table lists this clone with many counts. The CDR3 reads CASSPLTGGPFSNQPQHF. As DNA, the CDR3 is TGTGCCAGCAGTCCCCTGACAGGGGGCCCTTTTAGCAATCAGCCCCAGCATTTT. The V gene is TRBV6-6, the J gene TRBJ1-5, with 10 bases aligning to TRBD1. The V segment lost 5 bases and the J segment 0 bases; nucleotides outside the gene matches: 10. The CDR3 is made up of 18 amino acids. In germline, CDR1 is MNHNY, CDR2 SVGAGI (reference sequence).

The chain combines TRBV19 with TRBJ2-2; weak D call: TRBD1 (5 bases). There are 14 residues in the CDR3. V was trimmed by 4 bases and J by 3 bases, leaving 9 bases between them. Germline V gene lookup returns CDR1 LNHDA and CDR2 SQIVND (reference sequence). In DNA, the CDR3 is TGTGCCAGTAGTAAGGGGTTGGACACCGGGGAGCTGTTTTTT. Translation: CASSKGLDTGELFF.

The V and J genes are TRBV5-4 and TRBJ2-7; 7 bases match TRBD1. Germline CDR1 SGHNT, CDR2 YYREEE (reference sequence). The V gene end was trimmed by 0 bases and the J gene end by 3 bases; junction bases not matched to a gene: 3. The CDR3 sequence is 14 residues long. This CDR3 is CASSLGQGDYEQYF. The CDR3 DNA follows: TGTGCCAGCAGCTTGGGCCAGGGGGACTACGAGCAGTACTTC.

V gene TRBV29-1 combines with J gene TRBJ2-5; 7 bases align to TRBD2. CDR3 length: 14 residues. Germline V lookup: CDR1 SQVTM, CDR2 ANQGSEA. Trimming took 5 bases from V and 2 from J; bases not matched to a gene: 8. The CDR3 here is CSVRMREWQETQYF. CDR3 nucleotide sequence: TGCAGCGTTCGTATGCGGGAGTGGCAAGAGACCCAGTACTTC.

The chain is built from TRBV7-2 and TRBJ2-1, with TRBD2 as a possible D gene (5 bases). This CDR3 is built from 16 residues. The V and J ends lost 1 base and 7 bases respectively, with 17 bases between them. In germline, CDR1 is SGHTA, CDR2 FQGNSA. The CDR3 protein is CASSLGGSVVWNEQFF. The CDR3 bases are TGTGCCAGCAGCTTAGGCGGGTCTGTGGTTTGGAATGAGCAGTTCTTC.

This clone appeared a single time. The rearrangement joins TRBV10-2 to TRBJ2-5, with 10 bases fitting TRBD2. The germline gives CDR1 WSHSY, CDR2 SAAADI. The CDR3 spans 13 residues. V shed 8 bases, J shed 4 bases, and the junction held 4 bases outside the gene matches. CDR3 sequence (DNA): TGCGCCAGCCTCGCTAGCGGGAGAGAGACCCAGTACTTC. Its protein product is CASLASGRETQYF.

The chain has TRBV5-1 and TRBJ1-1, with 8 bases aligning to TRBD1. The germline CDR1 and CDR2 sequences are SGHRS and YFSETQ. V was clipped by 3 bases and J by 0 bases; unmatched bases: 10. CDR3 length: 17 amino acids. This CDR3 is CASSSTGAPYLNTEAFF. The CDR3 region has the DNA TGCGCCAGCAGCTCGACAGGGGCCCCATACTTGAACACTGAAGCTTTCTTT. Drawing the rest from reference TRBV5-1 and TRBJ1-1, the complete variable domain is KAGVTQTPRYLIKTRGQQVTLSCSPISGHRSVSWYQQTPGQGLQFLFEYFSETQRNKGNFPGRFSGRQFSNSRSEMNVSTLELGDSALYLCASSSTGAPYLNTEAFFGQGTRLTVV.